The present T cell receptor (beta chain) was sequenced within a study of cytomegalovirus exposure and HLA in healthy donors. The donors were healthy bone marrow donors. V was clipped by 4 bases and J by 4 bases, with 11 bases between them. CDR3 length: 13 amino acids. Germline CDR1 is LNHDA and CDR2 is SQIVND (reference sequence). Researchers ran the PCR with 60 Vbeta and 13 Jbeta primers. Here immunoSEQ multiplex PCR was the method, and the copy in TCRdb shows in-frame clones only, minus some. In the table there are about 130,000 clones, approximately 84% of which are singletons. The sequenced sample consisted of PBMCs. The V and J genes are TRBV19 and TRBJ2-7, with D possibly matching TRBD2 (5 bases). The sequence was collected from a man aged 18-30 years in good health and CMV-seropositive. The CDR3 coding sequence is TGTGCCAGTAGTACCACCTCGGGGTACGAGCAGTACTTC. This translates into CASSTTSGYEQYF.